The next 24 T cell receptor beta chains were all read from a single sample in a study of blood T cell repertoires in COVID-19. TCRdb's copy holds only in-frame clones and misses some; the assay was immunoSEQ multiplex PCR. The sample lists around 300,000 clones; 75% to 85% were seen once. Material for sequencing was peripheral blood. These receptors originate from a human donor in a cohort sampled during active COVID-19.

Notes on this clone: Distinct nucleotide sequences in the sample also encode this CDR3. The rearrangement joins TRBV5-1 to TRBJ2-3; no firm D call. CDR1 is SGHRS and CDR2 is YFSETQ in the germline V gene. The V end was cut by 0 bases, the J end by 2 bases, with 10 bases between. This CDR3 is built from 15 residues. CDR3 region: CASSLVAGSTDTQYF. The CDR3 DNA reads TGCGCCAGCAGCTTGGTCGCAGGATCCACAGATACGCAGTATTTT.

The chain is built from TRBV5-4 and TRBJ1-1, with unresolved D. The length of the CDR3 is 15 residues. Per germline, CDR1 SGHNT and CDR2 YYREEE (reference sequence). The germline V and J ends were trimmed by 4 bases and 0 bases, with 13 bases remaining between them. The CDR3 sequence: CASSRRTTLNTEAFF. Here the CDR3 DNA reads TGTGCCAGCAGCCGCCGTACTACTCTGAACACTGAAGCTTTCTTT.

This rearrangement joins TRBV27 to TRBJ2-6, with D unclear. V was cut by 2 bases and J by 4 bases, with 12 bases left in between. Germline values: CDR1 MNHEY, CDR2 SMNVEV (reference sequence). The CDR3 is 16 amino acids. The CDR3 here is CASSLNGVRGANVLTF. CDR3 in DNA: TGTGCCAGCAGTTTAAATGGTGTGCGGGGGGCCAACGTCCTGACTTTC. Full variable domain (remainder filled in from reference TRBV27 and TRBJ2-6): EAQVTQNPRYLITVTGKKLTVTCSQNMNHEYMSWYRQDPGLGLRQIYYSMNVEVTDKGDVPEGYKVSRKEKRNFPLILESPSPNQTSLYFCASSLNGVRGANVLTFGAGSRLTVL.

The chain couples TRBV3-1 (or the pseudogene TRBV3-2) to TRBJ2-7, with unresolved D. The germline CDR1 and CDR2 sequences are LGHDT and YNNKEL (reference sequence). V was shortened by 2 bases and J by 3 bases, with 14 bases between the two germline ends. CDR3 length: 15 amino acids. This chain's CDR3 is CASSQIAVPGYEQYF. In DNA, the CDR3 is TGTGCCAGCAGCCAAATAGCCGTTCCTGGCTACGAGCAGTACTTC.

This chain joins TRBV5-4 and TRBJ2-1; 9 bases align to TRBD2. This CDR3 is built from 16 residues. Germline V gene lookup returns CDR1 SGHNT and CDR2 YYREEE (reference sequence). With V trimmed by 1 base and J by 7 bases, 9 bases remained unmatched. The CDR3 is CASSLLGGGAVNEQFF. Written as DNA, the CDR3 is TGTGCCAGCAGCTTGTTAGGCGGGGGGGCCGTTAATGAGCAGTTCTTC.

The V gene is TRBV7-9, the J gene TRBJ2-7; weak D call: TRBD2 (6 bases). CDR1 SEHNR and CDR2 FQNEAQ come from the germline V gene (reference sequence). V was pared by 5 bases and J by 0 bases, with 11 bases between. The CDR3 is 14 residues long. The DNA for the CDR3 is TGTGCCAGCAGCACCCACGGGAGCTCCTACGAGCAGTACTTC. Its translation: CASSTHGSSYEQYF.

The chain employs TRBV7-3 and TRBJ2-3, with D possibly matching TRBD2 (5 bases). The ends were cut back, 5 bases at V and 2 bases at J, with 11 bases in the middle. CDR3 length: 14 amino acids. The germline CDR1 and CDR2 sequences are SGHTA and FQGTGA. CDR3 loop: CASSPSGFTDTQYF. The CDR3 region has the DNA TGTGCCAGCAGCCCCAGCGGTTTCACAGATACGCAGTATTTT.

This clone was detected only a few times. This rearrangement joins TRBV7-8 to TRBJ2-2, with D possibly being TRBD2 (6 bases). CDR1 and CDR2 (germline): SGHVS, FQNEAQ. This CDR3 has 18 residues. The V and J ends lost 7 bases and 6 bases respectively, with 27 bases between them. The CDR3 loop is CASTSRRVGGVSAGELFF. The CDR3 bases are TGTGCCAGCACCTCGAGACGTGTGGGGGGTGTATCCGCCGGGGAGCTGTTTTTT. Combining the CDR3 with reference TRBV7-8 and TRBJ2-2 gives the whole variable domain GAGVSQSPRYKVAKRGQDVALRCDPISGHVSLFWYQQALGQGPEFLTYFQNEAQLDKSGLPSDRFFAERPEGSVSTLKIQRTQQEDSAVYLCASTSRRVGGVSAGELFFGEGSRLTVL.

This clone was seen at least ten times. The V and J genes are TRBV5-6 and TRBJ1-1; D gene uncertain. Germline loops: CDR1 SGHDT, CDR2 YYEEEE. The length of the CDR3 is 15 residues. V dropped 4 bases and J dropped 1 base, with 14 bases sitting between them. The chain's CDR3 is CASSPIIAENTEAFF. CDR3 DNA: TGTGCCAGCAGCCCGATAATAGCGGAGAACACTGAAGCTTTCTTT.

The chain couples TRBV19 to TRBJ1-4; TRBD1 is a possible D gene (6 bases). CDR1 LNHDA and CDR2 SQIVND come from the germline V gene (reference sequence). V lost 5 bases, J lost 8 bases, and 9 bases lay in between. CDR3 length equals 12 residues. CDR3 residues: CASSGDNEKLFF. The DNA of the CDR3 is TGTGCCAGTAGTGGGGACAACGAAAAACTGTTTTTT.

The chain is built from TRBV4-2 and TRBJ2-1; 9 bases fit TRBD2. The CDR3 has 15 residues. V lost 3 bases to trimming and J lost 4 bases; unmatched junction nucleotides: 4. Germline V gene data show CDR1 as LGHNA and CDR2 as YNFKEQ. CDR3 residues: CASSQGSGGYNEQFF. The CDR3 DNA reads TGTGCCAGCAGCCAGGGTAGCGGGGGTTACAATGAGCAGTTCTTC.

Comments on this clone: An end of the junction does not agree with germline; a read error may underlie this. The gene calls are TRBV5-5 and TRBJ1-3; D is undetermined. CDR1 is SGHKS and CDR2 is YYEKEE in the germline V gene (reference sequence). CDR3 length: 11 residues. CDR3 coding DNA: TGTGCCAGCAGCCGGGGAATCACCATATATTTT. Its protein product is CASSRGITIYF.

This rearrangement joins TRBV7-3 to TRBJ2-5, with D maybe TRBD1 (7 bases). V was pared by 5 bases and J by 4 bases, with 11 bases between. This CDR3 region has 13 residues. CDR1 SGHTA and CDR2 FQGTGA come from the germline V gene. CDR3 sequence: CASSRQGGETQYF. The CDR3, as DNA: TGTGCCAGCAGCCGACAGGGAGGAGAGACCCAGTACTTC.

This clone was recorded once. The chain joins TRBV2 to TRBJ2-5; weak D call: TRBD2 (6 bases). The CDR3 covers 11 residues. CDR1 is SNHLY, CDR2 FYNNEI, per germline. The ends were cut back, 6 bases at V and 5 bases at J, with 7 bases in the middle. This CDR3 reads CASRGGETQYF. DNA of the CDR3: TGTGCCAGCAGAGGAGGGGAGACCCAGTACTTC.

In its sample, this clone was seen a few times. The rearrangement links TRBV11-2 to TRBJ1-3; D is uncertain. There are 14 residues in the CDR3. V shed 5 bases and J shed 1 base, with 9 bases lying between them. CDR1 and CDR2 from the germline V gene are SGHAT and FQNNGV. The CDR3 here is CASSMTGSGNTIYF. The CDR3 bases are TGTGCCAGCAGCATGACGGGATCTGGAAACACCATATATTTT.

The count of this clone is one. This sequence joins TRBV5-6 and TRBJ2-7; the D is unclear. CDR3 length: 12 amino acids. V was cut by 2 bases and J by 3 bases, with 6 bases left in between. Germline CDR1 SGHDT, CDR2 YYEEEE. The DNA of the CDR3 is TGTGCCAGCAGCTTTCACAGCTACGAGCAGTACTTC. Translated: CASSFHSYEQYF.

The rearrangement uses TRBV4-1 and TRBJ2-3; D is unclear. The CDR3 runs to 15 residues. V lost 6 bases, J lost 7 bases, and 20 bases lay in between. Looked up from germline, CDR1 is MGHRA and CDR2 is YSYEKL. The CDR3 loop reads CASRAALVSGNTQYF. CDR3 in DNA: TGCGCCAGCAGGGCGGCGCTGGTTTCCGGAAATACGCAGTATTTT.

The J gene is TRBJ1-4, the V gene TRBV2; 8 nucleotides agree with TRBD1. V gave up 1 base and J gave up 4 bases; unmatched junction bases: 8. CDR1 is SNHLY and CDR2 is FYNNEI in the germline V gene. This CDR3 is built from 17 residues. The CDR3 region is CASSEGTGKLSNEKLFF. In DNA form, the CDR3 reads TGTGCCAGCAGTGAAGGGACAGGGAAATTAAGTAATGAAAAACTGTTTTTT.

The V gene is TRBV5-8, the J gene TRBJ1-2; TRBD1 agrees at 9 bases. The CDR3 totals 14 residues. CDR1 and CDR2 from the germline V gene are SGHTS and YDEGEE. After removal of 4 bases from V and 4 bases from J, the junction contained 5 bases not matched to a gene. The CDR3 DNA sequence: TGTGCCAGCAGCCTCGGACAGGGGATCTATGGCTACACCTTC. Translation gives CASSLGQGIYGYTF.

The chain employs TRBV7-9 and TRBJ1-4, with D possibly TRBD1 on 6 matching bases. Germline assignment: CDR1 SEHNR and CDR2 FQNEAQ (reference sequence). CDR3 length equals 16 residues. V was shortened by 1 base and J by 10 bases, with 19 bases between the two germline ends. CDR3 nucleotides: TGTGCCAGCAGCTTAGTCCTCGGGGGGCGCGGGGGAAAACTGTTTTTT. Protein sequence: CASSLVLGGRGGKLFF.

The CDR3 DNA reads TGCGCCAGCCACGACAGGGTCAGCTACGAGCAGTACTTC. Its translation is CASHDRVSYEQYF. The V and J genes are TRBV5-1 and TRBJ2-7, with TRBD1 identical over 7 bases. Losses at the gene ends were 7 bases for V and 3 bases for J; bases not matched to a gene: 7. Germline CDR1 and CDR2: SGHRS and YFSETQ. The CDR3 has 13 residues. The whole variable domain, remainder taken from reference TRBV5-1 and TRBJ2-7, is KAGVTQTPRYLIKTRGQQVTLSCSPISGHRSVSWYQQTPGQGLQFLFEYFSETQRNKGNFPGRFSGRQFSNSRSEMNVSTLELGDSALYLCASHDRVSYEQYFGPGTRLTVT.

V is TRBV29-1 and J is TRBJ2-4; tentatively, D is TRBD1 (5 bases). The ends were cut back, 6 bases at V and 0 bases at J, with 12 bases in the middle. The CDR3 spans 14 residues. Germline CDR1 reads SQVTM; CDR2 reads ANQGSEA. DNA for the CDR3: TGCAGCGTGGGGCACAAACTAGCCAAAAACATTCAGTACTTC. Translating gives CSVGHKLAKNIQYF.

This sequence joins TRBV27 and TRBJ1-1; D not certain. V was cut by 6 bases and J by 4 bases, with 18 bases left in between. Germline lookup yields CDR1 MNHEY and CDR2 SMNVEV (reference sequence). This CDR3 spans 15 amino acids. DNA for the CDR3: TGTGCCAGCAGGGCCGGGGTGCTGCTTGGCACTGAAGCTTTCTTT. It is translated as CASRAGVLLGTEAFF.

The chain combines TRBV6-5 with TRBJ1-4, with TRBD1 identical over 7 bases. The CDR3 is 14 amino acids. Unmatched junction bases numbered 6, after V lost 7 bases and J lost 4 bases. The germline V gene encodes CDR1 MNHEY and CDR2 SVGAGI. The CDR3 nucleotides are TGTGCCAGCAAGAGGACAGGCGTTAATGAAAAACTGTTTTTT. It translates to CASKRTGVNEKLFF.